This is a list of T cell receptor beta chains from one sample in a study of regulatory T cells in long-lasting Graves disease. MiXCR, applied by TCRdb to the multiplex PCR reads, yields one record per CDR3 protein. The sample lists about 620,000 distinct CDR3 sequences, roughly 15% seen once, with about 18% in the top ten. The data were also submitted as part of a second study, on T cells in Graves' hyperthyroidism and ophthalmopathy.

The specimen comprised peripheral blood mononuclear cells (PBMCs), sampled at new diagnosis, from a patient treated with antithyroid drugs. The receptors come from a woman in her twenties or thirties with Graves disease. Each CDR3 is given with its conserved first and last residue. D genes are given only for firm matches. Size tells how often a clone was seen (once, few, many) or the class of an expanded clone, and some rows leave it out.

j_call v_call clone_size d_call cdr3_nt cdr3_aa
TRBJ2-7 TRBV27 many TRBD1 TGTGCCAGCAGTCAGACCGGGACAGGGAACCCCGAGCAGTACTTC CASSQTGTGNPEQYF
TRBJ2-7 TRBV27 many TRBD1 TGTGCCAGCAGTCTCAGACAGGGGGCGTTCTACGAGCAGTACTTC CASSLRQGAFYEQYF
TRBJ1-4 TRBV5-1 - - TGCGCCAGCAGCTTGGGGGTCGAGGACGAAAAACTGTTTTTT CASSLGVEDEKLFF
TRBJ2-1 TRBV7-2 many TRBD2 TGTGCCAGCGAGGCGGGAGAGGCCTACAATGAGCAGTTCTTC CASEAGEAYNEQFF
TRBJ2-7 TRBV7-9 few TRBD1 TGTGCCAGCAGCCCCACAGGGGCGTTAGAGCAGTACTTC CASSPTGALEQYF
TRBJ2-5 TRBV5-1 many TRBD2 TGCGCCAGCAGCTTGGATGGGAGGGCCCTTGAGACCCAGTACTTC CASSLDGRALETQYF
TRBJ1-3 TRBV14 - - TGTGCCAGCAGCCAGGGGACGGCTTCCTCTGGAAACACCATATATTTT CASSQGTASSGNTIYF
TRBJ2-7 TRBV12-3/TRBV12-4 many - TGTGCCAGCAGCCCCTCACCTACGGCCTACGAGCAGTACTTC CASSPSPTAYEQYF
TRBJ2-7 TRBV10-3 few TRBD2 TGTGCCATCAGGAGCTTACTAGCGGGCGCCTACGAGCAGTACTTC CAIRSLLAGAYEQYF
TRBJ2-3 TRBV20-1 - - TGCAGTGACGCGGGGGCGTTGGATACGCAGTATTTT CSDAGALDTQYF
TRBJ2-3 TRBV7-3 many TRBD2 TGTGCCAGCAGCTTAGGAGCGGGAGGATTCACATTGGATACGCAGTATTTT CASSLGAGGFTLDTQYF
TRBJ1-4 TRBV20-1 - - TGCAGTGCTTACAGCTCAACTAATGAAAAACTGTTTTTT CSAYSSTNEKLFF
TRBJ2-2 TRBV9 few - TGTGCCAGCAGCGTAGGACAGCCAATTCTCACCGGGGAGCTGTTTTTT CASSVGQPILTGELFF
TRBJ2-1 TRBV27 many - TGTGCCAGCAGTTTGGGGACTCGCTCCTACAATGAGCAGTTCTTC CASSLGTRSYNEQFF